This TCR beta chain was sequenced in a study of siplizumab effects on memory and regulatory T cells. Overall study results and limits: The diversity of naive T cells seemed greater than that of memory cells, and their alloresponse contribution seemed major. Some alloreactive sequences were traceable to unstimulated CD4+ memory cells, and siplizumab significantly reduced them. It was never confirmed that proliferating Tregs from siplizumab cultures were suppressive.

Every sample had 95,000 to 100,000 of its TCR templates assayed. Clones were read by immunoSEQ multiplex PCR, and TCRdb kept only the in-frame ones, dropping some. The sample carries 100,000 to 120,000 clones, over 85% recorded once. On this clone: Antigen specificity is unknown.

The CDR3 loop spans 13 amino acids. The germline V gene has CDR1 LGHNT and CDR2 FRNRAP. V was clipped by 3 bases and J by 2 bases, with 8 bases between them. The TCR was taken from a human donor in good health. The chain employs TRBV12-5 and TRBJ2-7, with D tentatively TRBD1 or TRBD2 (5 bases each). Sequencing used CD4+ T cells sorted from blood. The CDR3 region has the DNA TGTGCTAGTGGTTTAGGGGAGACCTACGAGCAGTACTTC. Its protein product is CASGLGETYEQYF.